This paragraph covers one TCR beta chain sequence. The source of the sample is a study of T cells in Graves' hyperthyroidism and ophthalmopathy. The V gene's germline CDR1 is MNHNS and CDR2 SASEGT. With 11 bases removed from V and 1 base from J, the gap between germline ends came to 20 bases. This CDR3 contains 15 residues. RNA transcripts provided the source from which TCR beta CDR3 regions were amplified. Researchers ran a first-round RT-PCR on the TCR CDR3 using the HTBI primer set. One entry per CDR3 protein results from TCRdb running MiXCR on the multiplex PCR reads. This table has fewer than 550,000 distinct CDR3 sequences, approximately 25% appearing once.

This clonotype was obtained from a woman aged 30 to 39 with Graves' ophthalmopathy. The sample was blood. The chain employs TRBV6-1 and TRBJ1-1, with D unresolved. The CDR3 region has the DNA TGTGCCGGCCGGAAGTTCGGCCCGGGGAACACTGAAGCTTTCTTT. Its translation: CAGRKFGPGNTEAFF.